A single T cell receptor beta chain is shown here with its context. The sample is drawn from a study of T-cell reconstitution after alpha-beta-depleted transplantation in children. This CDR3 has 14 residues. The germline V gene encodes CDR1 SGHTA and CDR2 FQGNSA. Between the trimmed V and J ends, which lost 3 bases and 5 bases, there was a span of 13 bases. During its preparation, the TCRbeta library received unique molecular identifiers. MiXCR, run by TCRdb on the PCR reads, gives a single entry per CDR3 protein. Here the sample spans 700,000 or so distinct CDR3 sequences, around 13% being singletons.

The source was PBMCs, collected before TCRalphabeta/CD19-depleted stem cell transplant. The chain has TRBV7-2 and TRBJ2-5; D unclear. The TCR was taken from a girl aged 2 to 10 with congenital amegakaryocytic thrombocytopenia, due to receive a stem cell transplant. The CDR3 protein is CASSFNPSGETQYF. For the CDR3, the DNA is TGTGCCAGCAGCTTTAACCCCTCCGGGGAGACCCAGTACTTC.